Sequencing of this T cell receptor (beta chain) was carried out in a study of Graves' ophthalmopathy and Graves' hyperthyroidism. Study results and limitations: Blood repertoires reportedly contained most expanded thyroid clonotypes above 0.001 frequency.

In its sample, this clonotype was seen many times. Antigen unknown. There are 12 residues in the CDR3. The V segment lost 4 bases and the J segment 4 bases; nucleotides outside the gene matches: 3. Germline CDR1 SQVTM, CDR2 ANQGSEA. Amplification of TCR beta CDR3 regions used RNA transcripts. RT-PCR with HTBI primers came first, then second-round multiplex PCR. TCRdb fed the multiplex PCR reads into MiXCR, producing one record per CDR3 protein. Here the sample spans under 400,000 distinct CDR3 sequences, 15% to 20% being singletons. This chain uses TRBV29-1 with TRBJ1-1; 7 bases line up with TRBD1. The TCR comes from an adult man with Graves' ophthalmopathy. Sequenced input: peripheral blood. The CDR3 DNA reads as TGCAGCGTTGCGTACAGGGGCACTGAAGCTTTCTTT. Its protein product is CSVAYRGTEAFF.